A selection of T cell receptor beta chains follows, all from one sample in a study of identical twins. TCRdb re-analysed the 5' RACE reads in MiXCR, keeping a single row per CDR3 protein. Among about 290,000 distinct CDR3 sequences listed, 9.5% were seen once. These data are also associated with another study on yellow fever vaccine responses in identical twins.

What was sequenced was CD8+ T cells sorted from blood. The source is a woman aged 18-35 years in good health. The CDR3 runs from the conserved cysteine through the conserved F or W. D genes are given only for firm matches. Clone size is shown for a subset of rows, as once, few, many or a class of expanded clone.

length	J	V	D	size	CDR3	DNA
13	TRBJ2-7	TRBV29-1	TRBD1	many	CSVETWTGKEQYF	TGCAGCGTCGAGACGTGGACAGGGAAGGAGCAGTACTTC
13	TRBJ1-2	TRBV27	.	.	CASSPQDTYGYTF	TGTGCCAGCAGTCCACAGGATACCTATGGCTACACCTTC
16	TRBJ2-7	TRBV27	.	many	CASSPGTARTRYEQYF	TGTGCCAGCAGCCCCGGCACAGCCCGGACGAGGTACGAGCAGTACTTC
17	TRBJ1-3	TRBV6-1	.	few	CASSAGTLVRSGNTIYF	TGTGCCAGCAGTGCCGGGACACTCGTTCGCTCTGGAAACACCATATATTTT
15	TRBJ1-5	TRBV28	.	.	CASGIPGSTNQPQHF	TGTGCCAGCGGAATCCCAGGGAGTACCAATCAGCCCCAGCATTTT
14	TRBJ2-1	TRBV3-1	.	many	CASSQGDIYNEQFF	TGTGCCAGCAGCCAAGGGGACATATACAATGAGCAGTTCTTC
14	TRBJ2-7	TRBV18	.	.	CASSRQEQNYEQYF	TGTGCCAGCTCCCGACAGGAGCAGAACTACGAGCAGTACTTC
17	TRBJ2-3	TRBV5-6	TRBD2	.	CASSLGPSGDYTDTQYF	TGTGCCAGCAGCCTCGGTCCTAGCGGGGACTACACAGATACGCAGTATTTT
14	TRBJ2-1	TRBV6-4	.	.	CASSDVLRDSEQFF	TGTGCCAGCAGTGACGTTTTGCGGGATTCTGAGCAGTTCTTC
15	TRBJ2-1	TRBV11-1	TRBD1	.	CASSHGTGVFNEQFF	TGTGCCAGCAGCCACGGGACAGGGGTTTTCAATGAGCAGTTCTTC
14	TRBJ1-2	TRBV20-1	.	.	CSARVNLASYGYTF	TGCAGTGCTAGGGTTAATCTTGCCTCCTATGGCTACACCTTC
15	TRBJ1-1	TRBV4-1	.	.	CASSQKGSLNTEAFF	TGCGCCAGCAGCCAAAAGGGGTCACTGAACACTGAAGCTTTCTTT
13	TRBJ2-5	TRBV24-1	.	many	CATRGGGMETQYF	TGTGCCACCCGCGGAGGAGGGATGGAGACCCAGTACTTC
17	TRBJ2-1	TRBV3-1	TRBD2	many	CASSPRLTSKGYNEQFF	TGTGCCAGCAGCCCTCGTCTGACTAGCAAGGGATACAATGAGCAGTTCTTC
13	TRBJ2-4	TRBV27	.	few	CASSFQGQNIQYF	TGTGCCAGCAGTTTTCAGGGGCAAAACATTCAGTACTTC